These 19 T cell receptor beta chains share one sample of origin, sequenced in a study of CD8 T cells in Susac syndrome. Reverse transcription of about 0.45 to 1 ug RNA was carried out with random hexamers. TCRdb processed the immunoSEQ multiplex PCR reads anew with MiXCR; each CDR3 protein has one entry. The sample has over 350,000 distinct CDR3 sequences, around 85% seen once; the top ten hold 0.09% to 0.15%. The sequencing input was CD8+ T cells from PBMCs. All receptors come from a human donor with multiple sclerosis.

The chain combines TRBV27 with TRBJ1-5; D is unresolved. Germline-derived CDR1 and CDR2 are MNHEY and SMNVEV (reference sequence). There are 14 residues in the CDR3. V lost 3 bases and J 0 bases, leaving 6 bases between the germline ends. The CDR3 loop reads CASSLLHSNQPQHF. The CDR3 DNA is TGTGCCAGCAGTTTGCTACATAGCAATCAGCCCCAGCATTTT.

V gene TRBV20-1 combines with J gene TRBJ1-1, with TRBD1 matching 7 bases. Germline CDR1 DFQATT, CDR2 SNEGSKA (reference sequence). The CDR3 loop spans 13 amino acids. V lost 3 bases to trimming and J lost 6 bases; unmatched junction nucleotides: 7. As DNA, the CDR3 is TGCAGTGCTAGGAGCGGGAGGGGGCCTGAAGCTTTCTTT. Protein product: CSARSGRGPEAFF.

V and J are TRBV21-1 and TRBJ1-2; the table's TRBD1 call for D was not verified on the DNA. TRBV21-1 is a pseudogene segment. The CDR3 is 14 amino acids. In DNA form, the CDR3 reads TGTGCCAGCTTAAGACCGACAGGCACAGATGGCTACACCTTC. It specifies CASLRPTGTDGYTF.

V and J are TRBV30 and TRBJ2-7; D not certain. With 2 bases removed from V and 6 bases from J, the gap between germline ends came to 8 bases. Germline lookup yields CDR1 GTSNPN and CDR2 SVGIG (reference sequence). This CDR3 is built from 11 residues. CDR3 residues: CAWSPGSEQYF. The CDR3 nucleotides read TGTGCCTGGAGTCCCGGGTCCGAGCAGTACTTC.

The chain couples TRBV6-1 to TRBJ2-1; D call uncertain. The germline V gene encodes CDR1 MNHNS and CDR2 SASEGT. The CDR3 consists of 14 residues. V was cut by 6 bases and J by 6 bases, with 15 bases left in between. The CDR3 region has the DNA TGTGCCAGCAGCCCCACCTCGGCTGCCAATGAGCAGTTCTTC. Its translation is CASSPTSAANEQFF.

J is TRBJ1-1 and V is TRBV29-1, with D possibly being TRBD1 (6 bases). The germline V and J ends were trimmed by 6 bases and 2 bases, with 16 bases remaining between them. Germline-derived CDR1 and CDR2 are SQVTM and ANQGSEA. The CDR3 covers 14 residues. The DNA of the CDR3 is TGCAGCGTCTGGGCCGGACAGAAAAACACTGAAGCTTTCTTT. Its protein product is CSVWAGQKNTEAFF.

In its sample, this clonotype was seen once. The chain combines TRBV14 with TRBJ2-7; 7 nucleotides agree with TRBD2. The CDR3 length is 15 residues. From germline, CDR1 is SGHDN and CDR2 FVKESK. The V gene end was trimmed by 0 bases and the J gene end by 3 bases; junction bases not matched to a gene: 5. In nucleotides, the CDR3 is TGTGCCAGCAGCCAAGACGCTAGCGGATACTACGAGCAGTACTTC. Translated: CASSQDASGYYEQYF.

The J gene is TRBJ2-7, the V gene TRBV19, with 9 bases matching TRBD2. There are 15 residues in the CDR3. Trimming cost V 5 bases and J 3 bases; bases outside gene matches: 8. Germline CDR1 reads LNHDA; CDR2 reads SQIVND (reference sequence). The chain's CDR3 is CASSVGDSGSYEQYF. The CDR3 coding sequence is TGTGCCAGTAGTGTAGGTGATAGCGGGAGCTACGAGCAGTACTTC.

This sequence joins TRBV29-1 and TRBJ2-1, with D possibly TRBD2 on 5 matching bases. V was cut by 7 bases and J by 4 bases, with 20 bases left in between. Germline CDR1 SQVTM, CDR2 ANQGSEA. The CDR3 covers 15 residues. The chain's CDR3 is CSGTRETVPYNEQFF. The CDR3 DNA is TGCAGCGGGACGAGGGAGACTGTCCCTTACAATGAGCAGTTCTTC.

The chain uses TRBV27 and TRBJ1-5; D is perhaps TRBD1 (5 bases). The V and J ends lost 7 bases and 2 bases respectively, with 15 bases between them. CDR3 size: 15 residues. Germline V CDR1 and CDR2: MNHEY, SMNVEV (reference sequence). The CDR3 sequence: CASTSRGGGNQPQHF. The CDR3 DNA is TGTGCCAGCACCTCTAGGGGCGGGGGCAATCAGCCCCAGCATTTT.

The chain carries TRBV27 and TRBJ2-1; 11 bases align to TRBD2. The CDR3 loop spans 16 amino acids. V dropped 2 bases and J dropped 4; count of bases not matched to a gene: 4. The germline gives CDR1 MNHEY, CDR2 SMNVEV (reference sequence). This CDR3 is CASSLGTSGSYNEQFF. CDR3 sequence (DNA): TGTGCCAGCAGTTTAGGGACTAGCGGCAGTTACAATGAGCAGTTCTTC.

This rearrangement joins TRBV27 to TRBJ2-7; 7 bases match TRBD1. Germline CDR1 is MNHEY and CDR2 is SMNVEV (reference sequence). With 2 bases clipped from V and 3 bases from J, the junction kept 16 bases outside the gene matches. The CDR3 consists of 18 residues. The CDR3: CASSLIYPTGDEGYEQYF. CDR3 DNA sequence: TGTGCCAGCAGTTTAATATACCCAACAGGGGACGAAGGCTACGAGCAGTACTTC.

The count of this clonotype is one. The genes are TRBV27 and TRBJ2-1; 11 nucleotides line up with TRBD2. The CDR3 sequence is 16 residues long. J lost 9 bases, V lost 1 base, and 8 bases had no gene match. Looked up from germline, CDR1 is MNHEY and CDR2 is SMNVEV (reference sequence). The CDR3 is CASSLFLAGGLGEQFF. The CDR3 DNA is TGTGCCAGCAGTTTATTCCTAGCGGGAGGTCTGGGTGAGCAGTTCTTC.

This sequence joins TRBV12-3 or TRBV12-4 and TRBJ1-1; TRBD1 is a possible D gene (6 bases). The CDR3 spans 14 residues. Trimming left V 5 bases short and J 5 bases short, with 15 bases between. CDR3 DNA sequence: TGTGCCAGCAGTAGATACAGGGCTGGGACTGAAGCTTTCTTT. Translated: CASSRYRAGTEAFF.

This CDR3 reads CAWSVGLALYEQYF. CDR3 nucleotide sequence: TGTGCCTGGAGTGTAGGTCTAGCTCTCTACGAGCAGTACTTC. The chain has TRBV30 and TRBJ2-7, with D possibly TRBD2 on 5 matching bases. Between the trimmed V and J ends, which lost 0 bases and 3 bases, there was a span of 12 bases. Looked up from germline, CDR1 is GTSNPN and CDR2 is SVGIG (reference sequence). The CDR3 has 14 amino acids.

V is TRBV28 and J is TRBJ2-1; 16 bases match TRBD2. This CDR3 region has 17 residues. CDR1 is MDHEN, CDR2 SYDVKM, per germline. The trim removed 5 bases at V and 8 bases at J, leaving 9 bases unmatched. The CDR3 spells CASSLGLAGGHVDEQFF. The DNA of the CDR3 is TGTGCCAGCAGTCTGGGACTAGCGGGAGGGCATGTGGATGAGCAGTTCTTC.

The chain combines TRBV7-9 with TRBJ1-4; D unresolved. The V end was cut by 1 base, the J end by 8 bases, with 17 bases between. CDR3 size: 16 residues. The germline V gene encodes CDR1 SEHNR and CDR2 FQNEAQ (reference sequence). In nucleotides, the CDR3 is TGTGCCAGCAGCTTAGGACATCTGAAAGTAAACGAAAAACTGTTTTTT. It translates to CASSLGHLKVNEKLFF.

Here the CDR3 reads CASSLSWCGTGGHNEQFF. CDR3 nucleotide sequence: TGTGCCAGCAGCTTAAGTTGGTGCGGGACAGGGGGTCACAATGAGCAGTTCTTC. V is TRBV11-2 and J is TRBJ2-1, with 11 positions matching TRBD1. V was clipped by 2 bases and J by 5 bases; unmatched bases: 11. The CDR3 has 18 amino acids. From germline, CDR1 is SGHAT and CDR2 FQNNGV.

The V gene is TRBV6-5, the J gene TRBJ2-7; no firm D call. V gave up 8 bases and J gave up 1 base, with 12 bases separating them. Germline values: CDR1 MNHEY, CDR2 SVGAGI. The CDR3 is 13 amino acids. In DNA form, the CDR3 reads TGTGCCAGCCAGCCGACACCGTCCTACGAGCAGTACTTC. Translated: CASQPTPSYEQYF.